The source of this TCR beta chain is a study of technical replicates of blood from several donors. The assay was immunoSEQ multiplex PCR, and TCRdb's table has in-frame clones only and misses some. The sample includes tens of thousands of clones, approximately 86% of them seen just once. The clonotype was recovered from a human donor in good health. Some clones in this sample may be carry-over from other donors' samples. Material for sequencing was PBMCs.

In nucleotides, the CDR3 is TGCGCCAGCAGCCAAATGCGGGTATCCACCGGGGAGCTGTTTTTT. Translation: CASSQMRVSTGELFF. This chain uses TRBV4-3 with TRBJ2-2; D perhaps matches TRBD2 (5 bases). The length of the CDR3 is 15 residues. Germline V lookup: CDR1 LGHNA, CDR2 YSLEER. V shed 2 bases and J shed 4 bases, with 11 bases lying between them.